These 30 T cell receptor beta chains came from one sample sequenced in a study of blood T cell repertoires in COVID-19. Produced via immunoSEQ multiplex PCR; TCRdb's table is partial and in-frame only. The sample carries approximately 300,000 clones, about 85% recorded once. Sequencing was performed on peripheral blood. The receptors were sampled from a woman in her forties or fifties with active or convalescent COVID-19.

The rearrangement uses TRBV3-1 (or the pseudogene TRBV3-2) and TRBJ1-4; D uncertain. V was shortened by 2 bases and J by 8 bases, with 18 bases between the two germline ends. Germline CDR1 is LGHDT and CDR2 is YNNKEL (reference sequence). The CDR3 runs to 16 residues. The CDR3 protein is CASSQRTLAGVEKLFF. DNA of the CDR3: TGTGCCAGCAGCCAAAGAACCCTCGCGGGAGTGGAAAAACTGTTTTTT.

The chain links TRBV5-1 to TRBJ2-5; 8 positions match TRBD1. CDR3 length: 14 amino acids. CDR1 is SGHRS and CDR2 is YFSETQ in the germline V gene. J lost 7 bases, V lost 2 bases, and 7 bases had no gene match. The CDR3 reads CASSFPGGEGTQYF. As DNA, the CDR3 is TGCGCCAGCAGCTTCCCAGGGGGCGAAGGGACCCAGTACTTC.

The gene calls are TRBV7-6 and TRBJ1-6; 7 bases are a match to TRBD1. The germline V gene has CDR1 SGHVS and CDR2 FNYEAQ. The ends lost 5 bases at V and 7 bases at J; junction bases unmatched: 5. The CDR3 extends over 14 amino acids. The CDR3, as DNA: TGTGCCAGCAGCCTTCAGGGGGTAAATTCACCCCTCCACTTT. This translates into CASSLQGVNSPLHF.

The table lists this clone with a count of one. The chain links TRBV5-4 to TRBJ1-2; tentative D call: TRBD1 (5 bases). With 4 bases removed from V and 5 bases from J, the gap between germline ends came to 9 bases. Germline values: CDR1 SGHNT, CDR2 YYREEE (reference sequence). CDR3 length equals 12 residues. DNA for the CDR3: TGTGCCAGCAGCGCGGACAAGTATGGCTACACCTTC. This codes for CASSADKYGYTF.

The rearrangement joins TRBV28 to TRBJ1-5; D is uncertain. This CDR3 is 13 amino acids long. The germline V gene encodes CDR1 MDHEN and CDR2 SYDVKM. Trimming left V 6 bases short and J 7 bases short, with 13 bases between. CDR3: CASRAPAGQPQHF. The CDR3 DNA reads TGTGCCAGCAGGGCCCCGGCGGGACAGCCCCAGCATTTT.

This clone was counted between two and nine times. The sample has other DNA sequences that encode this CDR3 too. The rearrangement uses TRBV30 and TRBJ1-6; 10 nucleotides match TRBD1. Germline CDR1 and CDR2: GTSNPN and SVGIG (reference sequence). V trimming: 3 bases; J trimming: 6 bases; junction bases outside the gene matches: 2. The CDR3 contains 14 residues. This chain's CDR3 is CAWRGDRGNSPLHF. CDR3 in DNA: TGTGCCTGGAGGGGGGACAGGGGTAATTCACCCCTCCACTTT.

V gene TRBV5-1 combines with J gene TRBJ1-6; D ambiguous. This CDR3 region has 16 residues. Between the trimmed V and J ends, which lost 0 bases and 4 bases, there was a span of 11 bases. CDR1 is SGHRS and CDR2 is YFSETQ in the germline V gene. The CDR3 DNA reads TGCGCCAGCAGCTTGGGTTTTGAGGGTTATAATTCACCCCTCCACTTT. Translation gives CASSLGFEGYNSPLHF.

V usage is TRBV19 and J usage is TRBJ2-3; tentatively, D is TRBD2 (5 bases). Per the germline V gene, CDR1 is LNHDA and CDR2 is SQIVND (reference sequence). V shed 3 bases and J shed 2 bases, with 15 bases lying between them. This CDR3 is built from 16 residues. In DNA form, the CDR3 reads TGTGCCAGTAGTATGATTCGAGGGAGTGCCACAGATACGCAGTATTTT. It translates to CASSMIRGSATDTQYF.

The chain links TRBV16 to TRBJ2-6, with 9 positions matching TRBD1. There are 17 residues in the CDR3. V lost 8 bases to trimming and J lost 2 bases; unmatched junction nucleotides: 10. Germline V gene data show CDR1 as KGHSY and CDR2 as FQNENV. The CDR3 sequence is CASLGDRALPGANVLTF. The DNA for the CDR3 is TGTGCCAGCCTTGGGGACAGGGCGCTCCCTGGGGCCAACGTCCTGACTTTC. Full variable domain (missing parts from reference TRBV16 and TRBJ2-6): GEEVAQTPKHLVRGEGQKAKLYCAPIKGHSYVFWYQQVLKNEFKFLISFQNENVFDETGMPKERFSAKCLPNSPCSLEIQATKLEDSAVYFCASLGDRALPGANVLTFGAGSRLTVL.

V gene TRBV28 combines with J gene TRBJ1-6; a possible D gene is TRBD1 (5 bases). The CDR3 runs to 14 residues. Germline V CDR1 and CDR2: MDHEN, SYDVKM. The V gene lost 2 bases and the J gene lost 6 bases, with 8 bases spanning the gap. In DNA form, the CDR3 reads TGTGCCAGCAGTTTACAGGGTTTTAATTCACCCCTCCACTTT. Protein: CASSLQGFNSPLHF.

The chain couples TRBV5-1 to TRBJ1-2, with TRBD1 matching over 7 bases. V gave up 0 bases and J gave up 4 bases; unmatched junction bases: 6. Germline CDR1 reads SGHRS; CDR2 reads YFSETQ. The CDR3 length is 15 residues. This CDR3 reads CASSLEGARGYGYTF. CDR3 sequence (DNA): TGCGCCAGCAGCTTGGAGGGGGCGCGGGGCTATGGCTACACCTTC.

The V gene is TRBV27, the J gene TRBJ2-7; tentatively, D is TRBD2 (5 bases). V lost 3 bases and J 2 bases, leaving 8 bases between the germline ends. This CDR3 spans 13 amino acids. Per germline, CDR1 MNHEY and CDR2 SMNVEV (reference sequence). CDR3 DNA: TGTGCCAGCAGTTTCCGGACTGCCTACGAGCAGTACTTC. Encoded protein: CASSFRTAYEQYF.

V is TRBV9 and J is TRBJ1-3, with D possibly TRBD1 on 6 matching bases. CDR1 and CDR2 from the germline V gene are SGDLS and YYNGEE. Trimming removed 5 bases at V and 0 bases at J, with 12 bases between. CDR3 length: 15 residues. CDR3 amino acids: CASSNRASSGNTIYF. As DNA, the CDR3 is TGTGCCAGCAGTAACAGGGCCAGCTCTGGAAACACCATATATTTT.

This clone was picked up many times. The chain links TRBV2 to TRBJ1-5, with D tentatively TRBD1 (6 bases). The V end lost 5 bases, the J end lost 2 bases, and 22 bases lay between the germline ends. Per the germline V gene, CDR1 is SNHLY and CDR2 is FYNNEI. This CDR3 contains 18 residues. The CDR3 coding sequence is TGTGCCAGCAGTTATTTCGAGAGGGACATCTTGGGCAATCAGCCCCAGCATTTT. Amino acid sequence: CASSYFERDILGNQPQHF.

This chain connects TRBV18 to TRBJ2-1, with a weak D call TRBD1 (5 bases). CDR3 length equals 13 residues. The germline V gene encodes CDR1 KGHSH and CDR2 LQKENI. V was shortened by 2 bases and J by 9 bases, with 11 bases between the two germline ends. CDR3: CASSPVRGGEQFF. CDR3 nucleotides: TGTGCCAGCTCACCAGTAAGGGGTGGTGAGCAGTTCTTC.

The chain couples TRBV18 to TRBJ2-1; perhaps TRBD2 as D (6 bases). Deletions cut 1 base from V and 8 bases from J, with 9 bases between. CDR1 and CDR2 from the germline V gene are KGHSH and LQKENI. This CDR3 comprises 13 residues. CDR3 sequence: CASSPLGGYEQFF. The DNA for the CDR3 is TGTGCCAGCTCACCACTGGGAGGATATGAGCAGTTCTTC.

This rearrangement joins TRBV10-2 to TRBJ1-2; 9 nucleotides align to TRBD1. Germline assignment: CDR1 WSHSY and CDR2 SAAADI. This CDR3 has 15 amino acids. Germline trimming cut 5 bases from V and 2 bases from J; bases unmatched to any gene: 6. DNA for the CDR3: TGCGCCAGCAGTCCATGGGGGACAGGGAACTATGGCTACACCTTC. Translating it yields CASSPWGTGNYGYTF.

This clone was found once. The chain couples TRBV19 to TRBJ1-5; D gene ambiguous. This CDR3 contains 15 residues. V was shortened by 3 bases and J by 3 bases, with 12 bases between the two germline ends. Per the germline V gene, CDR1 is LNHDA and CDR2 is SQIVND (reference sequence). The CDR3 region is CASSIRRSSNQPQHF. CDR3 coding DNA: TGTGCCAGTAGTATTCGGCGGAGCTCCAATCAGCCCCAGCATTTT.

This sequence joins TRBV12-3 or TRBV12-4 and TRBJ2-1; D is ambiguous. V dropped 6 bases and J dropped 4 bases, with 7 bases sitting between them. The CDR3 has 12 residues. The CDR3 region is CASSPRYNEQFF. The CDR3 DNA follows: TGTGCCAGCAGCCCTAGATACAATGAGCAGTTCTTC.

This chain joins TRBV7-9 and TRBJ2-3, with TRBD2 matching over 13 bases. The CDR3 extends over 18 amino acids. V was clipped by 4 bases and J by 6 bases; unmatched bases: 13. Germline V gives CDR1 SEHNR, CDR2 FQNEAQ (reference sequence). Here the CDR3 reads CASSSSPGLAGTKDTQYF. CDR3 sequence (DNA): TGTGCCAGCAGCTCCTCACCGGGACTAGCGGGGACCAAGGATACGCAGTATTTT. Full variable domain (rest looked up from reference TRBV7-9 and TRBJ2-3): DTGVSQNPRHKITKRGQNVTFRCDPISEHNRLYWYRQTLGQGPEFLTYFQNEAQLEKSRLLSDRFSAERPKGSFSTLEIQRTEQGDSAMYLCASSSSPGLAGTKDTQYFGPGTRLTVL.

The J gene is TRBJ2-7, the V gene TRBV3-1 (or the pseudogene TRBV3-2); D ambiguous. Germline lookup yields CDR1 LGHDT and CDR2 YNNKEL (reference sequence). Between the trimmed V and J ends, which lost 2 bases and 7 bases, there was a span of 15 bases. The CDR3 runs 14 residues. The CDR3, as DNA: TGTGCCAGCAGCCAATCAACCGGTCGTCTGGAGCAGTACTTC. Amino acids: CASSQSTGRLEQYF.

This clone was recorded a few times. The chain couples TRBV2 to TRBJ1-1; D not resolved. Germline CDR1 is SNHLY and CDR2 is FYNNEI. V dropped 5 bases and J dropped 3 bases, with 10 bases sitting between them. CDR3 length: 13 amino acids. The CDR3 spells CASSSNGDTEAFF. CDR3 sequence (DNA): TGTGCCAGCAGTAGTAACGGGGACACTGAAGCTTTCTTT.

This clone appeared a few times. The chain is built from TRBV6-5 and TRBJ2-1; 9 positions match TRBD1. The V segment lost 6 bases and the J segment 7 bases; nucleotides outside the gene matches: 7. CDR1 MNHEY and CDR2 SVGAGI come from the germline V gene. This CDR3 region has 14 residues. The CDR3 DNA is TGTGCCAGCAGGGCTCCGACAGGGGGGAATGAGCAGTTCTTC. The encoded protein is CASRAPTGGNEQFF.

The chain joins TRBV7-2 to TRBJ1-2; TRBD1 aligns across 7 bases. V lost 6 bases and J lost 4; bases outside the gene matches: 5. The CDR3 has 13 residues. Germline V gene sequence: CDR1 SGHTA, CDR2 FQGNSA. CDR3 protein: CASRVTGVYGYTF. As DNA, the CDR3 is TGTGCCAGCAGGGTTACAGGGGTCTATGGCTACACCTTC.

The chain uses TRBV3-1 (or the pseudogene TRBV3-2) and TRBJ1-6, with a possible D match to TRBD1 (6 bases). CDR3 length: 16 residues. V gave up 1 base and J gave up 7 bases, with 14 bases separating them. Per the germline V gene, CDR1 is LGHDT and CDR2 is YNNKEL (reference sequence). The CDR3 nucleotides read TGTGCCAGCAGCCAAGCTGGGGGCGCAGGAAATTCACCCCTCCACTTT. Translation gives CASSQAGGAGNSPLHF.

This sequence joins TRBV12-3 or TRBV12-4 and TRBJ1-5, with D unresolved. CDR3 size: 13 residues. V was pared by 8 bases and J by 3 bases, with 11 bases between. The CDR3 is CASSGEPNQPQHF. As DNA, the CDR3 is TGTGCCAGCTCTGGGGAGCCCAATCAGCCCCAGCATTTT.

The V call is TRBV19, the J call TRBJ1-1; D is possibly TRBD1 (5 bases). Germline V gene lookup returns CDR1 LNHDA and CDR2 SQIVND (reference sequence). The CDR3 runs to 13 residues. The V end lost 5 bases, the J end lost 5 bases, and 12 bases lay between the germline ends. The DNA of the CDR3 is TGTGCCAGTAGTGCGGTCCGGGGGACTGAAGCTTTCTTT. It translates to CASSAVRGTEAFF. The variable domain in full, with the rest retrieved from reference TRBV19 and TRBJ1-1, is DGGITQSPKYLFRKEGQNVTLSCEQNLNHDAMYWYRQDPGQGLRLIYYSQIVNDFQKGDIAEGYSVSREKKESFPLTVTSAQKNPTAFYLCASSAVRGTEAFFGQGTRLTVV.

Only one count was recorded for this clone. V gene TRBV2 combines with J gene TRBJ1-5; D uncertain. Germline V CDR1 and CDR2: SNHLY, FYNNEI. The CDR3 runs 13 residues. The V gene lost 4 bases and the J gene lost 7 bases, with 11 bases spanning the gap. The CDR3, as DNA: TGTGCCAGCAGTGCTTGGGGAGGACAGCCCCAGCATTTT. Translation gives CASSAWGGQPQHF.

V gene TRBV2 combines with J gene TRBJ1-2; 10 bases agree with TRBD1. J was trimmed by 3 bases and V by 6 bases; bases with no gene match: 4. Germline lookup yields CDR1 SNHLY and CDR2 FYNNEI. The CDR3 sequence is 14 residues long. In nucleotides, the CDR3 is TGTGCCAGCAGGCGGGACAGGGGTGACTATGGCTACACCTTC. Its translation is CASRRDRGDYGYTF. The variable domain in full, completed from reference TRBV2 and TRBJ1-2, reads EPEVTQTPSHQVTQMGQEVILRCVPISNHLYFYWYRQILGQKVEFLVSFYNNEISEKSEIFDDQFSVERPDGSNFTLKIRSTKLEDSAMYFCASRRDRGDYGYTFGSGTRLTVV.

The chain carries TRBV11-2 and TRBJ2-1; the D is unclear. The CDR3 has 16 amino acids. Trimming left V 2 bases short and J 3 bases short, with 14 bases between. Germline V CDR1 and CDR2: SGHAT, FQNNGV. CDR3 coding DNA: TGTGCCAGCAGCTTACGGCCTAGTAATCGCTACAATGAGCAGTTCTTC. Protein product: CASSLRPSNRYNEQFF.